Here is one T cell receptor beta chain with its context. Residents of around 24 US areas, aged roughly 18 to 95 years, made up the participants. Source study methods: Using reference gene primer amplification, nucleated cell counts were estimated. Only in-frame clones appear in the TCRdb table, and some are missing; sequencing was by immunoSEQ multiplex PCR. The DNA gave D and trimming, while V, J and clone size come from that table. The table records about 270,000 clones, 88% of them present only once. These data come from a study of blood T cell repertoires in COVID-19. Trimming cost V 4 bases and J 4 bases; bases outside gene matches: 6. The germline CDR1 and CDR2 sequences are LNHDA and SQIVND (reference sequence). CDR3 length equals 16 residues.

V usage is TRBV19 and J usage is TRBJ2-1, with 11 bases lining up with TRBD1. Specimen: PBMCs or T cells enriched from blood (not recorded which). This TCR was recovered from a woman in her forties or fifties who had recovered from COVID-19. Here the CDR3 reads CASSKLGTGGYNEQFF. The CDR3 DNA is TGTGCCAGTAGTAAACTCGGGACAGGGGGTTACAATGAGCAGTTCTTC.